The 9 T cell receptor beta chains in this list originate from one sample, sequenced in a study of T-cell reconstitution after alpha-beta-depleted transplantation in children. Library preparation (for TCRbeta) was performed with unique molecular identifiers. Using its own MiXCR run on the PCR reads, TCRdb lists one record per CDR3 protein. The repertoire holds about 350,000 distinct CDR3 sequences, with 10% to 15% as singletons. The sequences come from PBMCs, collected from the stem cell graft. All receptors come from a human donor who donated a stem cell graft to a child with Fanconi anemia.

The V and J genes are TRBV29-1 and TRBJ1-1; D gene uncertain. CDR1 is SQVTM, CDR2 ANQGSEA, per germline. The CDR3 sequence is 13 residues long. Trimming cost V 6 bases and J 4 bases, with 15 bases left between them. Written as DNA, the CDR3 is TGCAGCGTCTCGGTGGGTAGTATCACTGAAGCTTTCTTT. Its translation: CSVSVGSITEAFF.

In this sample, this clonotype turned up a few times. This chain connects TRBV12-3 or TRBV12-4 to TRBJ1-5; the match to TRBD1 covers 8 bases. CDR3 length: 15 amino acids. Germline trimming cut 7 bases from V and 1 base from J; bases unmatched to any gene: 6. CDR3 sequence (DNA): TGTGCCAGCAAACAGGGGGTGGTCAGCAATCAGCCCCAGCATTTT. Its protein is CASKQGVVSNQPQHF.

This clonotype was seen a handful of times. This chain uses TRBV5-1 with TRBJ2-5, with TRBD2 identical over 7 bases. The CDR3 contains 14 residues. V lost 4 bases to trimming and J lost 4 bases; unmatched junction nucleotides: 7. Germline CDR1 reads SGHRS; CDR2 reads YFSETQ. The CDR3 DNA sequence: TGCGCCAGCAGCCCCGCGGGGAGGGTAGAGACCCAGTACTTC. This translates into CASSPAGRVETQYF.

The chain uses TRBV11-2 and TRBJ2-1; possible D gene TRBD2, 6 bases. The V end lost 0 bases, the J end lost 2 bases, and 11 bases lay between the germline ends. Germline V gene sequence: CDR1 SGHAT, CDR2 FQNNGV. This CDR3 region has 16 residues. The CDR3 nucleotides are TGTGCCAGCAGCTTAGATTGGCGGGGAGCCTACAATGAGCAGTTCTTC. Amino acid sequence: CASSLDWRGAYNEQFF.

J is TRBJ2-1 and V is TRBV7-9, with TRBD2 identical over 12 bases. Germline lookup yields CDR1 SEHNR and CDR2 FQNEAQ (reference sequence). The CDR3 is made up of 19 amino acids. V shed 5 bases, J shed 2 bases, and the junction held 13 bases outside the gene matches. CDR3: CASSAPLAGGPGAYNEQFF. DNA for the CDR3: TGTGCCAGCAGCGCCCCTCTAGCGGGGGGGCCGGGAGCCTACAATGAGCAGTTCTTC.

The genes are TRBV15 and TRBJ2-1, with D possibly being TRBD1 or TRBD2 (7 bases each). The germline gives CDR1 LNHNV, CDR2 YYDKDF (reference sequence). The CDR3 loop spans 15 amino acids. V lost 8 bases and J lost 10, with 24 bases in between. CDR3: CATRQGGGRVSEQFF. DNA for the CDR3: TGTGCCACCCGGCAGGGGGGGGGCAGGGTCTCCGAGCAGTTCTTC.

V gene TRBV10-1 combines with J gene TRBJ2-7, with a tentative D call TRBD1 (5 bases). The CDR3 extends over 13 amino acids. V was clipped by 0 bases and J by 2 bases, with 5 bases between them. Germline V gene sequence: CDR1 WNHNN, CDR2 SYGVQD (reference sequence). The CDR3 sequence is CASSESGPYEQYF. Here the CDR3 DNA reads TGCGCCAGCAGTGAGTCGGGGCCCTACGAGCAGTACTTC.

This clonotype has a handful of counts. This CDR3 reads CATSRREADLGGYTF. The DNA for the CDR3 is TGTGCCACCAGCAGACGGGAGGCCGACCTGGGGGGCTACACCTTC. This rearrangement joins TRBV15 to TRBJ1-2; no firm D call. With 2 bases removed from V and 8 bases from J, the gap between germline ends came to 18 bases. There are 15 residues in the CDR3. Germline CDR1 and CDR2: LNHNV and YYDKDF (reference sequence).

The genes are TRBV2 and TRBJ1-2, with a tentative D call TRBD1 (6 bases). The V gene's germline CDR1 is SNHLY and CDR2 FYNNEI. The CDR3 loop spans 14 amino acids. V was cut by 2 bases and J by 4 bases, with 11 bases left in between. The CDR3 DNA sequence: TGTGCCAGCAGTGAATATGGCAGGGGCTATGGCTACACCTTC. Protein: CASSEYGRGYGYTF.